These 28 T cell receptor beta chains originate from one sample sequenced in a study of OX40 agonist ivuxolimab in advanced cancers. The table came from immunoSEQ multiplex PCR; TCRdb's copy has only in-frame clones and leaves some out. This sample has about 50,000 clones, with roughly 80% found just once. The sequencing used CD4+ or CD8+ T cells sorted from blood, collected in a trial of the OX40 agonist ivuxolimab. These TCRs come from an adult with an advanced solid tumor such as melanoma, head and neck, liver or kidney cancer.

The J gene is TRBJ2-5, the V gene TRBV5-6, with D perhaps TRBD1 (6 bases). Trimming cost V 1 base and J 2 bases, with 9 bases left between them. CDR3 length equals 14 residues. CDR1 is SGHDT, CDR2 YYEEEE, per germline. The CDR3 reads CASSLQTGQETQYF. CDR3 DNA: TGTGCCAGCAGCTTGCAAACAGGGCAAGAGACCCAGTACTTC. The full variable domain, rest sourced from reference TRBV5-6 and TRBJ2-5, is DAGVTQSPTHLIKTRGQQVTLRCSPKSGHDTVSWYQQALGQGPQFIFQYYEEEERQRGNFPDRFSGHQFPNYSSELNVNALLLGDSALYLCASSLQTGQETQYFGPGTRLLVL.

The CDR3 is CASSQGGGGQPQHF. The CDR3 nucleotides read TGTGCCAGCAGCCAGGGAGGGGGAGGTCAGCCCCAGCATTTT. The chain combines TRBV7-9 with TRBJ1-5, with D possibly being TRBD1 (6 bases). V lost 5 bases, J lost 6 bases, and 14 bases lay in between. Germline loops: CDR1 SEHNR, CDR2 FQNEAQ (reference sequence). This CDR3 has 14 amino acids. Full variable domain (remainder filled in from reference TRBV7-9 and TRBJ1-5): DTGVSQNPRHKITKRGQNVTFRCDPISEHNRLYWYRQTLGQGPEFLTYFQNEAQLEKSRLLSDRFSAERPKGSFSTLEIQRTEQGDSAMYLCASSQGGGGQPQHFGDGTRLSIL.

V usage is TRBV6-5 and J usage is TRBJ1-1; D not resolved. Germline values: CDR1 MNHEY, CDR2 SVGAGI. The CDR3 extends over 13 amino acids. V lost 5 bases and J 5 bases, leaving 12 bases between the germline ends. CDR3 sequence: CASSNPQETEAFF. The CDR3 region has the DNA TGTGCCAGCAGTAACCCTCAAGAAACTGAAGCTTTCTTT.

The gene calls are TRBV7-3 and TRBJ2-5, with unresolved D. The ends were cut back, 4 bases at V and 3 bases at J, with 9 bases in the middle. Germline V lookup: CDR1 SGHTA, CDR2 FQGTGA. This CDR3 has 13 amino acids. The CDR3, as DNA: TGTGCCAGCAGCTGGGCTCAAAAAGAGACCCAGTACTTC. Protein product: CASSWAQKETQYF.

The chain links TRBV5-8 to TRBJ1-1, with a weak D call TRBD1 (6 bases). Germline V CDR1 and CDR2: SGHTS, YDEGEE. This CDR3 contains 15 residues. Trimming left V 2 bases short and J 5 bases short, with 16 bases between. DNA of the CDR3: TGTGCCAGCAGCTTTGGAACGAATAGGGGGACTGAAGCTTTCTTT. Translating gives CASSFGTNRGTEAFF.

The chain recombines TRBV5-6 with TRBJ1-3; D gene unclear. The germline CDR1 and CDR2 sequences are SGHDT and YYEEEE. The CDR3 is 15 residues long. The V end was cut by 4 bases, the J end by 4 bases, with 15 bases between. The CDR3: CASSLPRSRGNTIYF. The CDR3 DNA reads TGTGCCAGCAGCCTACCCCGGAGCCGGGGAAACACCATATATTTT.

The V call is TRBV11-1, the J call TRBJ2-1, with D tentatively TRBD2 (6 bases). Germline V gene lookup returns CDR1 SGHAT and CDR2 FQDESV (reference sequence). The CDR3 has 16 amino acids. Trimming removed 1 base at V and 1 base at J, with 11 bases between. CDR3 in amino acids: CASSLEGTGSYNEQFF. Written as DNA, the CDR3 is TGTGCCAGCAGCTTAGAGGGGACTGGGTCCTACAATGAGCAGTTCTTC.

This rearrangement joins TRBV5-1 to TRBJ1-2; D is uncertain. The CDR3 has 12 amino acids. The germline V and J ends were trimmed by 0 bases and 4 bases, with 4 bases remaining between them. CDR1 and CDR2 (germline): SGHRS, YFSETQ. This CDR3 is CASSLDGYGYTF. Here the CDR3 DNA reads TGCGCCAGCAGCTTGGATGGCTATGGCTACACCTTC.

The CDR3: CASSPLPGYYEQYF. The CDR3 bases are TGTGCCAGCAGTCCCCTTCCAGGCTACTACGAGCAGTACTTC. This chain links TRBV28 with TRBJ2-7; D gene ambiguous. Trimming cost V 5 bases and J 3 bases, with 14 bases left between them. The CDR3 runs 14 residues. CDR1 MDHEN and CDR2 SYDVKM come from the germline V gene.

V usage is TRBV30 and J usage is TRBJ1-2; D ambiguous. Trimming took 0 bases from V and 3 from J, leaving 11 bases between them. Germline V gene lookup returns CDR1 GTSNPN and CDR2 SVGIG (reference sequence). The CDR3 length is 14 residues. CDR3 nucleotide sequence: TGTGCCTGGAGTGTACCTAAGGAATACTATGGCTACACCTTC. The encoded protein is CAWSVPKEYYGYTF.

V and J are TRBV9 and TRBJ2-1; no firm D call. The CDR3 loop spans 13 amino acids. The V gene's germline CDR1 is SGDLS and CDR2 YYNGEE. The V end was cut by 4 bases, the J end by 5 bases, with 10 bases between. The CDR3 protein is CASSNLPNNEQFF. CDR3 coding DNA: TGTGCCAGCAGCAATCTTCCAAACAATGAGCAGTTCTTC.

The J gene is TRBJ2-1, the V gene TRBV18; the D gene is possibly TRBD1 (6 bases). The length of the CDR3 is 15 residues. Trimming removed 1 base at V and 0 bases at J, with 7 bases between. Germline CDR1 reads KGHSH; CDR2 reads LQKENI. The CDR3 loop is CASSPQDSSYNEQFF. In nucleotides, the CDR3 is TGTGCCAGCTCACCACAGGACAGCTCCTACAATGAGCAGTTCTTC.

V gene TRBV6-5 combines with J gene TRBJ2-7; possibly TRBD1 for D (6 bases). Germline lookup yields CDR1 MNHEY and CDR2 SVGAGI. CDR3 size: 15 residues. V was shortened by 6 bases and J by 1 base, with 16 bases between the two germline ends. The CDR3 sequence: CASRSTGTGSYEQYF. The CDR3 region has the DNA TGTGCCAGCAGGTCTACAGGGACGGGATCCTACGAGCAGTACTTC.

The chain has TRBV6-5 and TRBJ1-4; 7 bases map to TRBD1. V dropped 5 bases and J dropped 10; count of bases not matched to a gene: 10. The CDR3 runs 14 residues. The germline CDR1 and CDR2 sequences are MNHEY and SVGAGI. The CDR3 nucleotides read TGTGCCAGCAGTCCCCGGGACAGAGCTCTAAAACTGTTTTTT. Residues: CASSPRDRALKLFF.

V and J are TRBV7-6 and TRBJ2-1; 9 bases fit TRBD2. The germline V gene encodes CDR1 SGHVS and CDR2 FNYEAQ. With 1 base clipped from V and 4 bases from J, the junction kept 5 bases outside the gene matches. This CDR3 is built from 16 residues. CDR3 nucleotide sequence: TGTGCCAGCAGCTTAGAAGCTAGCGGGGTGTACAATGAGCAGTTCTTC. Residues: CASSLEASGVYNEQFF.

V is TRBV6-6 and J is TRBJ1-2; D gene uncertain. This CDR3 has 16 residues. CDR1 and CDR2 (germline): MNHNY, SVGAGI (reference sequence). V was clipped by 4 bases and J by 3 bases, with 18 bases between them. The CDR3 spells CASSSQTEMRDYGYTF. The CDR3 coding sequence is TGTGCCAGCAGTTCTCAGACGGAAATGAGGGACTATGGCTACACCTTC.

The chain recombines TRBV18 with TRBJ2-7; D may match TRBD1 or TRBD2 (7 bases each). This CDR3 has 16 amino acids. V was clipped by 3 bases and J by 1 base, with 16 bases between them. The germline V gene has CDR1 KGHSH and CDR2 LQKENI. The CDR3 spells CASSPAGGDPSYEQYF. In nucleotides, the CDR3 is TGTGCCAGCTCACCGGCAGGGGGGGACCCTTCCTACGAGCAGTACTTC. The full variable domain, with the rest looked up from reference TRBV18 and TRBJ2-7, is NAGVMQNPRHLVRRRGQEARLRCSPMKGHSHVYWYRQLPEEGLKFMVYLQKENIIDESGMPKERFSAEFPKEGPSILRIQQVVRGDSAAYFCASSPAGGDPSYEQYFGPGTRLTVT.

The chain carries TRBV9 and TRBJ2-5; no clear D gene. V was cut by 4 bases and J by 1 base, with 8 bases left in between. This CDR3 has 13 amino acids. The germline V gene has CDR1 SGDLS and CDR2 YYNGEE. The CDR3, as DNA: TGTGCCAGCAGCTCCGGCAGCCAAGAGACCCAGTACTTC. It specifies CASSSGSQETQYF.

V usage is TRBV12-5 and J usage is TRBJ2-5, with 11 bases that match TRBD2. CDR1 and CDR2 (germline): LGHNT, FRNRAP. Trimming at V came to 2 bases and at J to 5 bases, leaving 4 bases not matched to a gene. CDR3 size: 15 residues. The CDR3: CASGLTTSGGETQYF. The CDR3 DNA reads TGTGCTAGTGGTTTGACCACTAGCGGGGGTGAGACCCAGTACTTC.

The chain carries TRBV2 and TRBJ1-5; the D is unclear. This CDR3 spans 13 amino acids. V lost 7 bases, J lost 5 bases, and 12 bases lay in between. Germline V gene sequence: CDR1 SNHLY, CDR2 FYNNEI. The CDR3 sequence is CASNGRRDQPQHF. The DNA for the CDR3 is TGTGCCAGCAATGGGAGACGGGATCAGCCCCAGCATTTT.

In its sample, this clone was seen a few times. This specimen includes other DNA sequences encoding the same CDR3. The rearrangement joins TRBV7-9 to TRBJ1-1; tentative D call: TRBD1 (6 bases). The CDR3 is 12 amino acids. The V gene lost 5 bases and the J gene lost 6 bases, with 10 bases spanning the gap. Germline CDR1 reads SEHNR; CDR2 reads FQNEAQ (reference sequence). CDR3 sequence (DNA): TGTGCCAGCAGCCTCAGGGGCGCTGAAGCTTTCTTT. Amino acid sequence: CASSLRGAEAFF.

The V and J genes are TRBV9 and TRBJ1-4, with D tentatively TRBD1 (6 bases). V lost 2 bases to trimming and J lost 13 bases, with 12 bases between them. CDR3 length equals 12 residues. CDR1 is SGDLS and CDR2 is YYNGEE in the germline V gene. This chain's CDR3 is CASSVGQGRLFF. The CDR3 coding sequence is TGTGCCAGCAGCGTTGGGCAGGGGAGACTGTTTTTT.

The chain joins TRBV7-2 to TRBJ2-3; D is uncertain. The CDR3 spans 16 residues. Germline CDR1 is SGHTA and CDR2 is FQGNSA. Trimming cost V 1 base and J 2 bases, with 13 bases left between them. This chain's CDR3 is CASSLGVYALTDTQYF. DNA for the CDR3: TGTGCCAGCAGCTTAGGGGTCTACGCACTCACAGATACGCAGTATTTT.

This chain links TRBV11-1 with TRBJ2-2; D remains ambiguous. V was trimmed by 7 bases and J by 4 bases, leaving 16 bases between them. The CDR3 extends over 15 amino acids. Germline V gene sequence: CDR1 SGHAT, CDR2 FQDESV (reference sequence). CDR3 nucleotides: TGTGCCAGCACCCTCAGGAAAACGGGCACCGGGGAGCTGTTTTTT. Translation: CASTLRKTGTGELFF. The entire variable domain, with the rest obtained from reference TRBV11-1 and TRBJ2-2, is as follows: EAEVAQSPRYKITEKSQAVAFWCDPISGHATLYWYRQILGQGPELLVQFQDESVVDDSQLPKDRFSAERLKGVDSTLKIQPAELGDSAMYLCASTLRKTGTGELFFGEGSRLTVL.

The V and J genes are TRBV5-1 and TRBJ2-7, with D possibly being TRBD1 (5 bases). CDR1 and CDR2 (germline): SGHRS, YFSETQ. The CDR3 runs 14 residues. V shed 4 bases and J shed 2 bases, with 13 bases lying between them. The CDR3 DNA reads TGCGCCAGCAGCCAAACCCAGGACACCTACGAGCAGTACTTC. It translates to CASSQTQDTYEQYF.

By sample share, this clone is medium-sized. The chain couples TRBV19 to TRBJ2-1, with TRBD2 matching over 9 bases. J gave up 7 bases and V 7 bases, and 8 bases lay outside the gene matches. Germline CDR1 and CDR2: LNHDA and SQIVND (reference sequence). This CDR3 is built from 14 residues. The chain's CDR3 is CASIESGGRNEQFF. CDR3 nucleotides: TGTGCCAGTATCGAAAGCGGGGGGCGGAATGAGCAGTTCTTC.

This chain connects TRBV15 to TRBJ2-7, with D perhaps TRBD1 (5 bases). Trimming shortened V by 1 base and J by 2 bases, and 12 bases separated the two germline ends. This CDR3 is built from 15 residues. The germline CDR1 and CDR2 sequences are LNHNV and YYDKDF (reference sequence). DNA for the CDR3: TGTGCCACCAGCAGAGGGAAAGGGGTCGCCTACGAGCAGTACTTC. It specifies CATSRGKGVAYEQYF. Looking up the rest from reference TRBV15 and TRBJ2-7 gives the full variable domain: DAMVIQNPRYQVTQFGKPVTLSCSQTLNHNVMYWYQQKSSQAPKLLFHYYDKDFNNEADTPDNFQSRRPNTSFCFLDIRSPGLGDTAMYLCATSRGKGVAYEQYFGPGTRLTVT.

The chain recombines TRBV4-3 with TRBJ1-3; maybe TRBD1 (6 bases). V was cut by 0 bases and J by 0 bases, with 12 bases left in between. The CDR3 runs 17 residues. Looked up from germline, CDR1 is LGHNA and CDR2 is YSLEER. CDR3 DNA sequence: TGCGCCAGCAGCCAAGATCTTGGGGGCAGCTCTGGAAACACCATATATTTT. It encodes CASSQDLGGSSGNTIYF.